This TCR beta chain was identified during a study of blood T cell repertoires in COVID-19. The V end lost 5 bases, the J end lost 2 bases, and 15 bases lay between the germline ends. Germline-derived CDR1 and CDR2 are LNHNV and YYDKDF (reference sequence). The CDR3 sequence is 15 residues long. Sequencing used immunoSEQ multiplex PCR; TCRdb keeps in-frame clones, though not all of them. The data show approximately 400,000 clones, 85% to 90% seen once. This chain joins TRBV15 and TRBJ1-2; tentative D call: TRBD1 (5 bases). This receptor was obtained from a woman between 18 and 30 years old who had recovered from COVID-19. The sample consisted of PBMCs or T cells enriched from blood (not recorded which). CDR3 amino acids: CATSPSGRENYGYTF. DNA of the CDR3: TGTGCCACCAGCCCATCGGGGCGGGAAAACTATGGCTACACCTTC.